This T cell receptor beta chain was sequenced for a study of blood T cell repertoires in COVID-19 (dated by TCRdb to about 2020). Regarding the study in general: The collaborator samples originated in the United States, Italy and Spain and spanned the acute and convalescent phases of COVID-19. The prospective study material was composed of cDNA or gDNA derived from T cells, B-cell-depleted T cells, or PBMCs. Subjects who had been exposed to COVID-19, were actively infected with it, or had recovered from it provided the deeply sampled blood TCRbeta repertoires that made up the dataset. The repertoires were made available in a free public database intended to serve as a resource for research on the immune response to SARS-CoV-2. Samples were obtained from the ongoing ImmuneRACE study (first 160 participants) and from some 1,200 subjects provided by 6 global collaborators. Sample metadata almost always included a de-identified subject ID, COVID-19 status, age in years and sex. Where available, HLA class I and class II types were taken from metadata supplied by the sample provider and were not determined by assay-based typing.

For this clone: Its binding antigen is unknown. The input lacks base qualities; no much larger clone sits a single base away.

The paper as a whole reports these results and caveats: How much clinical and demographic metadata was included differed by source and by participant, and the metadata was provided uncurated.

Each collaborating institution followed its own protocols to collect whole blood in K2EDTA tubes. For TCRbeta analysis, collaborators shipped samples as frozen whole blood, isolated PBMCs, or DNA extracted from either of those sample types. From its cysteine to its phenylalanine, the CDR3 spans 15 amino acids. Of the read, only the CDR3 DNA is kept; its 45 bases are in frame from base 1. Reading the germline V gene (reference sequence) gives CDR1 MNHEY and CDR2 SMNVEV. After removal of 6 bases from V and 7 bases from J, the junction retains 11 bases not matched to a gene. The immunoSEQ Assay, a bias-controlled multiplex PCR, was used to amplify TCRbeta CDR3 regions from genomic DNA. Regarding the original processing steps: The number of nucleated cells in each sample was estimated from the amplification of reference gene primers within the assay. To quantify the absolute abundance of each unique TCRbeta CDR3 rearrangement, sequence reads were collapsed and filtered. For each sample, productive Simpson clonality was calculated by taking the square root of Simpson's diversity index across productive rearrangements. Sourced from immuneACCESS, this table was stored by TCRdb with only in-frame sequences that have V and J called. A share of the clones is absent; for the studies checked, an unresolved V gene accounts for under half, and the remainder has no known explanation. That table gives V, J and clone size, and the DNA gave D and trimming. The sample data list fewer than 50,000 clones, and approximately 82% of these were observed just once. Less than 45% of the sample is taken by the ten largest.

Recombination connected TRBV27 to TRBJ1-4; TRBD1 lines up with 7 middle nucleotides. The sequenced material came from peripheral blood. This receptor was identified in a woman aged 80 or over with active or convalescent COVID-19. The bases are TGTGCCAGCAGCCCAGACAGGGTCCTTGGTGAAAAACTGTTTTTT. This codes for CASSPDRVLGEKLFF.